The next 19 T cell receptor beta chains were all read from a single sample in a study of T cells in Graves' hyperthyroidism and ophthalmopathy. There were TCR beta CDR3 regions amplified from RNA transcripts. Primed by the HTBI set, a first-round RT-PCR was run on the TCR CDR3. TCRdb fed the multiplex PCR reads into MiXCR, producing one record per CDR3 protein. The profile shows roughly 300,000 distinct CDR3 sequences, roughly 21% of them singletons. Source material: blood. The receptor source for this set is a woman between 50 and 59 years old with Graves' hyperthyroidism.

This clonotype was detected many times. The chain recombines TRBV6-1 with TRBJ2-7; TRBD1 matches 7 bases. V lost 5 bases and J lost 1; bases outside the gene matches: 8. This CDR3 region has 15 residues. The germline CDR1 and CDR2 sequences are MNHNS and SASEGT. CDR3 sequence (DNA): TGTGCCAGCAGTAACAGGGGCCAAAAGTCCTACGAGCAGTACTTC. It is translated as CASSNRGQKSYEQYF.

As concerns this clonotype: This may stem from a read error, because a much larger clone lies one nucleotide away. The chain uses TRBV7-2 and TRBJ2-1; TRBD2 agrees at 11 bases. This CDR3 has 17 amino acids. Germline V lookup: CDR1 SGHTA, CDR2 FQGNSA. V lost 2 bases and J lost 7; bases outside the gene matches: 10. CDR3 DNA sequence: TGTGCCAGCAGCTTATTTACCGGGGCTAGCGGGAGGAATGAGCAGTTCTTC. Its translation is CASSLFTGASGRNEQFF. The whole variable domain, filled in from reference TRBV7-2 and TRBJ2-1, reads GAGVSQSPSNKVTEKGKDVELRCDPISGHTALYWYRQSLGQGLEFLIYFQGNSAPDKSGLPSDRFSAERTGGSVSTLTIQRTQQEDSAVYLCASSLFTGASGRNEQFFGPGTRLTVL.

This chain's CDR3 is CSARDLSNYGYTF. CDR3 nucleotides: TGCAGTGCTAGAGATCTATCTAACTATGGCTACACCTTC. The chain carries TRBV20-1 and TRBJ1-2; D uncertain. Trimming cost V 0 bases and J 0 bases, with 5 bases left between them. This CDR3 has 13 residues. The germline gives CDR1 DFQATT, CDR2 SNEGSKA (reference sequence).

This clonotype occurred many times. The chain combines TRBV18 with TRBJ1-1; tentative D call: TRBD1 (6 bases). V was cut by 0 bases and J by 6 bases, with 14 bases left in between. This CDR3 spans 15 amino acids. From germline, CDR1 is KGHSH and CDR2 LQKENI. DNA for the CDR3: TGTGCCAGCTCACCACCAACAGGGAGCTTTGCTGAAGCTTTCTTT. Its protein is CASSPPTGSFAEAFF.

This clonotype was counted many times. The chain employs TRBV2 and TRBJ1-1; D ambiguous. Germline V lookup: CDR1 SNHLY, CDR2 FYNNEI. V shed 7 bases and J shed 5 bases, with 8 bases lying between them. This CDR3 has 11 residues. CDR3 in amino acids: CASNPLTEAFF. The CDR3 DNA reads TGTGCCAGCAACCCCCTGACTGAAGCTTTCTTT.

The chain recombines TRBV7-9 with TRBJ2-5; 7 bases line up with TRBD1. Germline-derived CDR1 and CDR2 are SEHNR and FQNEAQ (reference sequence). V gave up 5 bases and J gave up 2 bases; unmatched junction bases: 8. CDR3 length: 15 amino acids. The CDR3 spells CASSPRTGVQETQYF. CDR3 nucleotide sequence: TGTGCCAGCAGCCCTAGGACAGGTGTACAAGAGACCCAGTACTTC. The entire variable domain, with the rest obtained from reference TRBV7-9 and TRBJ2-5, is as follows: DTGVSQNPRHKITKRGQNVTFRCDPISEHNRLYWYRQTLGQGPEFLTYFQNEAQLEKSRLLSDRFSAERPKGSFSTLEIQRTEQGDSAMYLCASSPRTGVQETQYFGPGTRLLVL.

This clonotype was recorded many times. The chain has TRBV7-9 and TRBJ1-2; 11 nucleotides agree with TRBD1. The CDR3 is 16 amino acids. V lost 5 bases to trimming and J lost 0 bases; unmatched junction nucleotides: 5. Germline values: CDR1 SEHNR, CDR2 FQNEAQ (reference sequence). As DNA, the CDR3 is TGTGCCAGCAGCAAGCGGACAGGGGGCCCTAACTATGGCTACACCTTC. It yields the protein CASSKRTGGPNYGYTF.

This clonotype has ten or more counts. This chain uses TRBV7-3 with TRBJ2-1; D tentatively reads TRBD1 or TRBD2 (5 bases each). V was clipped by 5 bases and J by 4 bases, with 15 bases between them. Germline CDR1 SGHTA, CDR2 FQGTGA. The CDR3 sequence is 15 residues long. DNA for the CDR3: TGTGCCAGCAGCGAACGGGGACGTGGTTACAATGAGCAGTTCTTC. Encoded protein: CASSERGRGYNEQFF.

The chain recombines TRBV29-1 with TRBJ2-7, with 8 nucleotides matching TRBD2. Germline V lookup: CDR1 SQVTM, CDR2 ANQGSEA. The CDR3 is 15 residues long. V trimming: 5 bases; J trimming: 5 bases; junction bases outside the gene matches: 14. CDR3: CSVSPTSGSTHEQYF. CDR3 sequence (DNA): TGCAGCGTTTCCCCCACTAGCGGAAGTACCCACGAGCAGTACTTC.

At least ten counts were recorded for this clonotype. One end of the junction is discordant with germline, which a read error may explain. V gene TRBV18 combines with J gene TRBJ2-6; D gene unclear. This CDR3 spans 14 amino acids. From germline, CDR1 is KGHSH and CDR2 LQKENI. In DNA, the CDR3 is TGCGCCAGCAGCCCAGACTCTGGGGCCAACGTCCTGACTTTC. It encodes CASSPDSGANVLTF. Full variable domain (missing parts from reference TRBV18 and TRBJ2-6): NAGVMQNPRHLVRRRGQEARLRCSPMKGHSHVYWYRQLPEEGLKFMVYLQKENIIDESGMPKERFSAEFPKEGPSILRIQQVVRGDSAAYFCASSPDSGANVLTFGAGSRLTVL.

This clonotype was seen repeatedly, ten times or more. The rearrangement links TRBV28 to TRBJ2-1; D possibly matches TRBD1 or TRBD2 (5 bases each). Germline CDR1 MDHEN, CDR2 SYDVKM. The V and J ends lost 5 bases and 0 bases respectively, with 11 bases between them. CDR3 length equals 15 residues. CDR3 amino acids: CASSRGSTSYNEQFF. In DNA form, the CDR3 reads TGTGCCAGCAGTCGGGGCAGTACCTCCTACAATGAGCAGTTCTTC.

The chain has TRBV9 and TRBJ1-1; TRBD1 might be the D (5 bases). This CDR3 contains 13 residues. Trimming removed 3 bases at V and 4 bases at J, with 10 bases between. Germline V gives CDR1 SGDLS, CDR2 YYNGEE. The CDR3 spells CASSGGFGTEAFF. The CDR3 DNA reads TGTGCCAGCAGCGGGGGGTTCGGCACTGAAGCTTTCTTT.

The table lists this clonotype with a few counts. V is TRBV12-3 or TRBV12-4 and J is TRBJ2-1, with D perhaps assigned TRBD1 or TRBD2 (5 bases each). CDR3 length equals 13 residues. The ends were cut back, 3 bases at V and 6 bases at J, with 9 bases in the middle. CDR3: CASSFGDPNEQFF. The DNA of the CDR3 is TGTGCCAGCAGTTTTGGGGACCCCAATGAGCAGTTCTTC.

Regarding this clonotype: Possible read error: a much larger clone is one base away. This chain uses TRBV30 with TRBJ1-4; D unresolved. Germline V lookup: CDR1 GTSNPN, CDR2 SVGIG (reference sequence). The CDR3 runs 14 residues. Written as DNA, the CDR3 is TGTGCCTGGAGTGCGGGAACAACTAATGTAAAACTGTTTTTT. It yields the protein CAWSAGTTNVKLFF.

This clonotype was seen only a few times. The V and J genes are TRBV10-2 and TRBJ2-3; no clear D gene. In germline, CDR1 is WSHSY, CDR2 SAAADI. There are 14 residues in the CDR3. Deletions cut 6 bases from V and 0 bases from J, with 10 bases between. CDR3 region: CASSLEDSTDTQYF. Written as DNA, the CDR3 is TGCGCCAGCAGCTTGGAAGACAGCACAGATACGCAGTATTTT.

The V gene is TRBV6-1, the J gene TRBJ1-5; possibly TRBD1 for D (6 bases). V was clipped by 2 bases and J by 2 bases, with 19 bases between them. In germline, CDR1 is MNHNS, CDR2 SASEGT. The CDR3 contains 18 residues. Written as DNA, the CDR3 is TGTGCCAGCAGTGAACGCGCAATGGGGACATGGGGCAATCAGCCCCAGCATTTT. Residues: CASSERAMGTWGNQPQHF.

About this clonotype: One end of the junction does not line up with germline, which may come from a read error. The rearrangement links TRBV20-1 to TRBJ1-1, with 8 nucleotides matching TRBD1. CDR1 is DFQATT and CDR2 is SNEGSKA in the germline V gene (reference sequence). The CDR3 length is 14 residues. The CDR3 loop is CSARDRRMNTEALF. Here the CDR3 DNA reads TGCAGTGCTCGGGACAGGAGGATGAACACTGAAGCTCTCTTT.

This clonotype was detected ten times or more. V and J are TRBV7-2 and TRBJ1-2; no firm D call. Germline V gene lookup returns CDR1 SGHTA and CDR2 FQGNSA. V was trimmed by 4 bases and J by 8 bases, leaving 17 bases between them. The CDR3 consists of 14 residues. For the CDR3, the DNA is TGTGCCAGCAGCTCGACTCGGGGAAGGAACGGCTACACCTTC. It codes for CASSSTRGRNGYTF.

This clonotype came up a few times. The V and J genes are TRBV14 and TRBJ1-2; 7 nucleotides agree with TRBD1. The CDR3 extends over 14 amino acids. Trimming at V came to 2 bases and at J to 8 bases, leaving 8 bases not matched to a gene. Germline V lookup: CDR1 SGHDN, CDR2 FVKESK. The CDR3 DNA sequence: TGTGCCAGCAGCCAATCTCGGACAGGCGGGGGCTACACCTTC. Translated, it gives CASSQSRTGGGYTF.